The 9 T cell receptor beta chains given below trace back to one sample, sequenced in a study of CD8 T cells in Susac syndrome. Reverse transcription of roughly 0.5 to 1 ug RNA was performed with random hexamers. One entry per CDR3 protein results from TCRdb running MiXCR on the immunoSEQ multiplex PCR reads. The sample yields over 150,000 distinct CDR3 sequences, just under 95% seen once. Sequencing was carried out using CD4+ T cells from PBMCs. These receptors were obtained from a human donor with Susac syndrome.

The chain is built from TRBV6-6 and TRBJ2-7; 8 nucleotides line up with TRBD1. Germline V lookup: CDR1 MNHNY, CDR2 SVGAGI (reference sequence). This CDR3 is built from 14 residues. With V trimmed by 5 bases and J by 2 bases, 5 bases remained unmatched. The CDR3 coding sequence is TGTGCCAGCAGTCGCAGGGGGCCCGCCTACGAGCAGTACTTC. It yields the protein CASSRRGPAYEQYF.

The chain employs TRBV29-1 and TRBJ1-2; no definite D call. The V and J ends lost 4 bases and 0 bases respectively, with 6 bases between them. CDR1 is SQVTM and CDR2 is ANQGSEA in the germline V gene. This CDR3 is built from 12 residues. The CDR3 sequence is CSVVEANYGYTF. CDR3 DNA: TGCAGCGTTGTCGAAGCTAACTATGGCTACACCTTC.

The V gene is TRBV20-1, the J gene TRBJ2-1; no definite D call. Germline V gene lookup returns CDR1 DFQATT and CDR2 SNEGSKA (reference sequence). The CDR3 spans 13 residues. V was pared by 0 bases and J by 2 bases, with 5 bases between. This CDR3 is CSARDPTYNEQFF. In DNA, the CDR3 is TGCAGTGCTAGAGACCCAACCTACAATGAGCAGTTCTTC.

This clonotype was detected only once. The chain is built from TRBV7-9 and TRBJ1-2; D not resolved. V lost 5 bases, J lost 7 bases, and 14 bases lay in between. The CDR3 contains 13 residues. The V gene's germline CDR1 is SEHNR and CDR2 FQNEAQ (reference sequence). The CDR3 protein is CASSRHGEAGYTF. The CDR3 nucleotides are TGTGCCAGCAGCCGACACGGAGAGGCTGGCTACACCTTC.

This clonotype was seen only a few times. The chain combines TRBV28 with TRBJ2-5; D ambiguous. Trimming pared 2 bases from V and 4 bases from J, leaving 8 bases between. Looked up from germline, CDR1 is MDHEN and CDR2 is SYDVKM. The CDR3 extends over 13 amino acids. The CDR3 DNA follows: TGTGCCAGCAGTTTACGTGGATCAGAGACCCAGTACTTC. Amino acids: CASSLRGSETQYF. The full variable domain, rest sourced from reference TRBV28 and TRBJ2-5, is DVKVTQSSRYLVKRTGEKVFLECVQDMDHENMFWYRQDPGLGLRLIYFSYDVKMKEKGDIPEGYSVSREKKERFSLILESASTNQTSMYLCASSLRGSETQYFGPGTRLLVL.

As DNA, the CDR3 is TGTGCCAGCAGCTTAGGTGTGATCTCCTACGAGCAGTACTTC. As protein: CASSLGVISYEQYF. This rearrangement joins TRBV7-2 to TRBJ2-7; D is undetermined. The V end lost 1 base, the J end lost 0 bases, and 7 bases lay between the germline ends. Germline lookup yields CDR1 SGHTA and CDR2 FQGNSA. CDR3 length equals 14 residues.

The chain uses TRBV19 and TRBJ2-7; 7 nucleotides line up with TRBD2. This CDR3 region has 17 residues. With 5 bases clipped from V and 0 bases from J, the junction kept 13 bases outside the gene matches. Germline CDR1 LNHDA, CDR2 SQIVND (reference sequence). The CDR3 reads CASSPPLARSRSYEQYF. The CDR3 DNA reads TGTGCCAGTAGTCCTCCACTAGCGAGATCACGCTCCTACGAGCAGTACTTC.

The V and J genes are TRBV18 and TRBJ1-1; 7 positions match TRBD1. The CDR3 contains 15 residues. Germline assignment: CDR1 KGHSH and CDR2 LQKENI. J was trimmed by 4 bases and V by 5 bases; bases with no gene match: 10. This CDR3 is CASSTSTGIVTEAFF. DNA for the CDR3: TGTGCCAGCTCAACTTCGACAGGGATAGTCACTGAAGCTTTCTTT.

The V call is TRBV7-8, the J call TRBJ1-6, with TRBD1 matching 8 bases. This CDR3 is built from 15 residues. The J segment lost 7 bases and the V segment lost 5 bases, leaving 7 bases of the junction unmatched. Germline lookup yields CDR1 SGHVS and CDR2 FQNEAQ. The CDR3 DNA is TGTGCCAGCAGCGTTGACAGGGGAGCGAATTCACCCCTCCACTTT. This encodes CASSVDRGANSPLHF.